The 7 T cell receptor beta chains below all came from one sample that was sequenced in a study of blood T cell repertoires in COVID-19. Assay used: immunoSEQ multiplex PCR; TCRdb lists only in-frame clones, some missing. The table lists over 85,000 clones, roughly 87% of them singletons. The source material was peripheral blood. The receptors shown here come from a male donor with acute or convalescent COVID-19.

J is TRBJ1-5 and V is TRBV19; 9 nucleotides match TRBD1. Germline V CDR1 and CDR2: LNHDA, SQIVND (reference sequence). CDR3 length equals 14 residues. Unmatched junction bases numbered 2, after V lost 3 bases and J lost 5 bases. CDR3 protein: CASSIGTGYQPQHF. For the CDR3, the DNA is TGTGCCAGTAGTATCGGGACAGGGTATCAGCCCCAGCATTTT.

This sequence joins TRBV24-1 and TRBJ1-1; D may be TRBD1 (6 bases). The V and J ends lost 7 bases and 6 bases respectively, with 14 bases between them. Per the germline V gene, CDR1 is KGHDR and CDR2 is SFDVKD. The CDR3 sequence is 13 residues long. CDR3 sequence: CATSQGPRAEAFF. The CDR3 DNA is TGTGCCACCAGCCAGGGGCCCCGGGCTGAAGCTTTCTTT.

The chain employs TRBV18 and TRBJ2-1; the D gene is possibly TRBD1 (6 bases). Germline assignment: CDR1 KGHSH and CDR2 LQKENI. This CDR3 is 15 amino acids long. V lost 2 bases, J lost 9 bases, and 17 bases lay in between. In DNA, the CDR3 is TGTGCCAGCTCACCAACGGACAGATCCGGTGGTGAGCAGTTCTTC. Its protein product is CASSPTDRSGGEQFF.

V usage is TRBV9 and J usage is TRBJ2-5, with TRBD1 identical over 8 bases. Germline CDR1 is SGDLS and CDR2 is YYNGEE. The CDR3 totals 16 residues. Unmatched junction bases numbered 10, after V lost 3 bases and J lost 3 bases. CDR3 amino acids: CASSGATGTGEETQYF. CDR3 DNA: TGTGCCAGCAGCGGGGCAACCGGGACAGGAGAAGAGACCCAGTACTTC.

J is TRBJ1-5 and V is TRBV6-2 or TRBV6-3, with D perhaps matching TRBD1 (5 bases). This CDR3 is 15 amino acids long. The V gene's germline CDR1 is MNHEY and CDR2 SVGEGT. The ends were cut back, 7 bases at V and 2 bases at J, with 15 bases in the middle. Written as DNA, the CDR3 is TGTGCCAGCAACCCGGACATATTCGGCAATCAGCCCCAGCATTTT. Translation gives CASNPDIFGNQPQHF.

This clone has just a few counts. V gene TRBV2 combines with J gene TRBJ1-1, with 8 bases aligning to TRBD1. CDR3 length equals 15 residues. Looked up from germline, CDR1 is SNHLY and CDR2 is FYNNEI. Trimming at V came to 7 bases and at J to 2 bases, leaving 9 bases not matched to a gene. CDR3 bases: TGTGCCAGCAAAAAGGACAGGGTCTCAAACACTGAAGCTTTCTTT. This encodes CASKKDRVSNTEAFF.

CDR3 in DNA: TGTGCCAGCAACTCAGGATTCTCCTATAATTCACCCCTCCACTTT. It is translated as CASNSGFSYNSPLHF. The chain couples TRBV11-2 to TRBJ1-6; D remains unclear. There are 15 residues in the CDR3. Trimming pared 7 bases from V and 0 bases from J, leaving 10 bases between. Germline V lookup: CDR1 SGHAT, CDR2 FQNNGV.